This record looks at one TCR beta chain sequence and its context. The antigen remains unidentified. PCR used 60 Vbeta primers and 13 Jbeta primers. The data were produced by immunoSEQ multiplex PCR, yet TCRdb's version contains in-frame clones alone and is incomplete. The sample carries approximately 210,000 clones, around four fifths recorded once. The V gene lost 1 base and the J gene lost 4 bases, with 17 bases spanning the gap. This CDR3 is built from 16 residues. The germline V gene has CDR1 MGHRA and CDR2 YSYEKL. This entry comes from a study of cytomegalovirus exposure and HLA in healthy donors. The wider study: Approximately 190 million T cells yielded about 120 million unique TCR beta sequences, as an earlier analysis found. Around 85 million unique TCR sequences came from HLA-typed donors in an early release. General study findings and limits: It was reported that the classifier diagnosed cytomegalovirus status with high specificity and sensitivity in both the original and validation cohorts. Later analysis identified a missense DCLRE1C variant that was linked to TCR beta V- and J-gene trimming.

The TCR was taken from a woman aged 40 to 50 in good health and CMV-seronegative. Material: PBMCs. The chain is built from TRBV4-1 and TRBJ2-7; no firm D call. The CDR3 DNA follows: TGCGCCAGCAGCCAAGTCCGGAGTAGGAGTTCTTACGAGCAGTACTTC. Amino acids: CASSQVRSRSSYEQYF.